This T cell receptor beta chain derives from a study of breast tumors, draining lymph nodes, adjacent tissues (dated by TCRdb to 2016 to 2017). Concerning the study at large: The study compared TCR beta repertoires across tumor, adjacent nontumor tissue and axillary lymph nodes from breast cancer patients. In human breast cancer, the study set out to assess how tumor, surrounding tissue and draining lymph node repertoires relate to one another and whether T cells might be exchanged between them. Points the paper makes about the study in general: The data were considered consistent with most tumor T cells being derived from the lymph node and subsequently expanding within tumor tissue. T-cell repertoire diversity in tumors was found to be lower than in lymph nodes but higher than in nontumor tissue, and preferential V and J gene usage was observed. The conclusion that tumor T cells originate in lymph nodes was framed as consistent with a hypothesis rather than directly demonstrated. The similarity between tumor and nontumor tissue repertoires was significantly greater in luminal-like breast cancer than in basal-like breast cancer.

The sequencing machine was an Illumina HiSeq 2000. Multiplex PCR amplification was used to generate the TCR beta chain libraries. High-throughput sequencing was used to analyze the amplified TCR beta chain products. In-frame beta chains were kept once TCRdb had trimmed the public reads at Q25 with fastp and called clones with MiXCR. Rows are combined by CDR3 protein, so each entry shows the most common genes and DNA. The sample profile shows about 130,000 distinct CDR3 sequences; about 20% of them were found once. The top ten constitute just over 2.5% of the sample. Details on this clonotype: Its antigen target is currently unknown. One base away lies a much larger clone, so this may be a sequencing read error.

Trimming removed 6 bases from V and 5 bases from J; the gene matches leave 19 bases unexplained. Looking up the germline V gene (reference sequence) yields CDR1 LNHDA and CDR2 SQIVND. Spanning cysteine to phenylalanine, the CDR3 consists of 18 amino acids. Only CDR3 DNA is held: 54 bases, read in frame from base 1. The lymph node samples were taken from the axillary draining lymph nodes of breast cancer patients. Sample: axillary lymph node tissue. The receptor's source is a female donor with breast cancer. Some clones in this sample may be carry-over from other donors' samples. The sequence joins TRBV19 to TRBJ2-1, with 7 junctional bases fitting TRBD1. The bases are TGTGCCAGTAGGGCGGACCAGGACAGGTCCCATTTAGACAATGAGCAGTTCTTC. Its coded protein is CASRADQDRSHLDNEQFF. This CDR3, with the reference TRBV19 and TRBJ2-1 proteins standing in past its ends, gives the full variable domain DGGITQSPKYLFRKEGQNVTLSCEQNLNHDAMYWYRQDPGQGLRLIYYSQIVNDFQKGDIAEGYSVSREKKESFPLTVTSAQKNPTAFYLCASRADQDRSHLDNEQFFGPGTRLTVL.